This passage covers 19 T cell receptor beta chains from one sample sequenced in a study of T cells in Graves' hyperthyroidism and ophthalmopathy. Amplification of TCR beta CDR3 regions was performed using RNA transcripts as template. HTBI primers drove first-round RT-PCR of the TCR CDR3. A single record per CDR3 protein comes from TCRdb applying MiXCR to the multiplex PCR reads. The data contain nearly 600,000 distinct CDR3 sequences, 12% to 15% of them singletons. The sequencing input was blood. The receptors come from a young woman with Graves' ophthalmopathy.

This clonotype has ten or more counts. The chain has TRBV7-9 and TRBJ2-1; TRBD2 matches 9 bases. The CDR3 has 14 amino acids. J was trimmed by 7 bases and V by 3 bases; bases with no gene match: 4. The V gene's germline CDR1 is SEHNR and CDR2 FQNEAQ (reference sequence). CDR3 in DNA: TGTGCCAGCAGCTTTAGCGGGAGTCGGAATGAGCAGTTCTTC. This encodes CASSFSGSRNEQFF.

This clonotype has a count of ten or more. This chain links TRBV29-1 with TRBJ1-1, with a tentative D call TRBD1 (6 bases). The length of the CDR3 is 12 residues. In germline, CDR1 is SQVTM, CDR2 ANQGSEA. With 7 bases removed from V and 1 base from J, the gap between germline ends came to 10 bases. CDR3 in DNA: TGCAGCGGGGGACAACCGAACACTGAAGCTTTCTTT. Translated: CSGGQPNTEAFF.

This clonotype was recorded many times. The chain recombines TRBV5-1 with TRBJ2-7; the D gene could be TRBD1 or TRBD2 (5 bases each). The CDR3 extends over 15 amino acids. The germline gives CDR1 SGHRS, CDR2 YFSETQ. V was shortened by 0 bases and J by 3 bases, with 13 bases between the two germline ends. The CDR3 reads CASSLETGTYYEQYF. CDR3 bases: TGCGCCAGCAGCTTGGAGACGGGGACGTACTACGAGCAGTACTTC.

The DNA for the CDR3 is TGTGCCAGCAGCTTAATCCCGGCGACAGGGAAGGATAACACTGAAGCTTTCTTT. Translation gives CASSLIPATGKDNTEAFF. The rearrangement uses TRBV7-9 and TRBJ1-1, with 7 bases aligning to TRBD1. With V trimmed by 2 bases and J by 2 bases, 14 bases remained unmatched. CDR1 is SEHNR, CDR2 FQNEAQ, per germline (reference sequence). The CDR3 spans 18 residues. Together with reference TRBV7-9 and TRBJ1-1, the CDR3 gives the full variable domain: DTGVSQNPRHKITKRGQNVTFRCDPISEHNRLYWYRQTLGQGPEFLTYFQNEAQLEKSRLLSDRFSAERPKGSFSTLEIQRTEQGDSAMYLCASSLIPATGKDNTEAFFGQGTRLTVV.

This clonotype has at least ten counts. The V and J genes are TRBV4-1 and TRBJ1-1, with D maybe TRBD1 (6 bases). Per germline, CDR1 MGHRA and CDR2 YSYEKL. Between the trimmed V and J ends, which lost 3 bases and 0 bases, there was a span of 14 bases. The CDR3 contains 16 residues. CDR3 sequence reads: CASSQAHREMNTEAFF. CDR3 nucleotides: TGCGCCAGCAGCCAGGCACACAGGGAAATGAACACTGAAGCTTTCTTT.

This clonotype was seen repeatedly, ten times or more. V is TRBV7-8 and J is TRBJ2-1; D ambiguous. The CDR3 length is 17 residues. Germline values: CDR1 SGHVS, CDR2 FQNEAQ. V was cut by 4 bases and J by 0 bases, with 16 bases left in between. CDR3 in amino acids: CASSYLTPRISYNEQFF. As DNA, the CDR3 is TGTGCCAGCAGCTATTTGACTCCTCGCATCTCCTACAATGAGCAGTTCTTC.

This clonotype was seen ten or more times. The V gene is TRBV6-6, the J gene TRBJ2-7; 10 bases fit TRBD1. Trimming took 0 bases from V and 6 from J; bases not matched to a gene: 11. The CDR3 runs 17 residues. The V gene's germline CDR1 is MNHNY and CDR2 SVGAGI (reference sequence). The CDR3: CASSYSSWDRGGGEQYF. CDR3 DNA: TGTGCCAGCAGTTACTCGTCTTGGGACAGGGGTGGCGGCGAGCAGTACTTC.

In this sample, this clonotype turned up many times. This chain links TRBV6-2 or TRBV6-3 with TRBJ1-1; perhaps TRBD1 as D (6 bases). Trimming cost V 0 bases and J 4 bases, with 12 bases left between them. CDR1 is MNHEY and CDR2 is SVGEGT in the germline V gene. CDR3 size: 15 residues. The CDR3, as DNA: TGTGCCAGCAGTTACTCGGCGGGGGCGCCCACTGAAGCTTTCTTT. Amino acids: CASSYSAGAPTEAFF.

Worth noting for this clonotype: A much larger clone differs by one base, so this may be a read error. The V call is TRBV6-2 or TRBV6-3, the J call TRBJ2-7; D possibly corresponds to TRBD2 (6 bases). This CDR3 contains 15 residues. Trimming took 1 base from V and 4 from J, leaving 14 bases between them. In germline, CDR1 is MNHEY, CDR2 SVGEGT. Written as DNA, the CDR3 is TGTGCCAGCAGTTACTTTACGGGAGATTTGTACGAGCAGTACTTC. It yields the protein CASSYFTGDLYEQYF.

This chain uses TRBV7-9 with TRBJ2-7, with D maybe TRBD2 (6 bases). This CDR3 is 15 amino acids long. Germline CDR1 is SEHNR and CDR2 is FQNEAQ (reference sequence). V was cut by 2 bases and J by 1 base, with 12 bases left in between. The CDR3 DNA sequence: TGTGCCAGCAGCTTAAGCTCTAGCGCGTCCTACGAGCAGTACTTC. This gives the protein CASSLSSSASYEQYF.

This clonotype was picked up a small number of times. CDR3: CSASSGGFWAGNTEAFF. CDR3 DNA: TGCAGTGCTAGTTCAGGGGGTTTTTGGGCGGGGAACACTGAAGCTTTCTTT. This chain joins TRBV20-1 and TRBJ1-1; 7 bases are a match to TRBD1. This CDR3 region has 17 residues. Germline V gene sequence: CDR1 DFQATT, CDR2 SNEGSKA (reference sequence). With 3 bases clipped from V and 1 base from J, the junction kept 14 bases outside the gene matches.

There are many counts of this clonotype. The rearrangement links TRBV3-1 to TRBJ2-1; possible D gene TRBD1, 6 bases. CDR1 is LGHDT, CDR2 YNNKEL, per germline (reference sequence). This CDR3 is built from 14 residues. Deletions cut 8 bases from V and 6 bases from J, with 17 bases between. This chain's CDR3 is CASRDLGASNEQFF. DNA of the CDR3: TGTGCCAGCCGAGACTTGGGGGCTAGCAATGAGCAGTTCTTC.

This clonotype has at least ten counts. The chain couples TRBV15 to TRBJ1-2, with a tentative D call TRBD1 (5 bases). The CDR3 spans 16 residues. Per the germline V gene, CDR1 is LNHNV and CDR2 is YYDKDF (reference sequence). V lost 3 bases to trimming and J lost 3 bases, with 17 bases between them. In nucleotides, the CDR3 is TGTGCCACCAGCAGGGACTGGGGGGTGGTGGACTATGGCTACACCTTC. It specifies CATSRDWGVVDYGYTF.

V is TRBV20-1 and J is TRBJ1-3; 7 bases agree with TRBD1. CDR3 length: 14 residues. The trim removed 3 bases at V and 4 bases at J, leaving 6 bases unmatched. CDR1 and CDR2 (germline): DFQATT, SNEGSKA (reference sequence). In DNA form, the CDR3 reads TGCAGTGCTAGCGACAGGGAAAAGGGAAACACCATATATTTT. This sequence encodes CSASDREKGNTIYF.

This clonotype was seen many times. The J gene is TRBJ2-1, the V gene TRBV5-6; D is unclear. V gave up 0 bases and J gave up 12 bases, with 16 bases separating them. The germline gives CDR1 SGHDT, CDR2 YYEEEE. The CDR3 extends over 14 amino acids. CDR3 loop: CASSLEPRGARQFF. The CDR3 DNA is TGTGCCAGCAGCTTGGAGCCGCGTGGTGCGAGGCAGTTCTTC.

This clonotype was found many times. The V gene is TRBV6-1, the J gene TRBJ1-1; unclear D gene. V gave up 7 bases and J gave up 1 base, with 16 bases separating them. The CDR3 length is 15 residues. The V gene's germline CDR1 is MNHNS and CDR2 SASEGT. This chain's CDR3 is CASTTLGAPNTEAFF. CDR3 DNA sequence: TGTGCCAGCACCACTCTGGGCGCTCCGAACACTGAAGCTTTCTTT.

This clonotype was detected a few times. It may be a read error: a sequence one base away is much more abundant. Since no conserved phenylalanine or tryptophan closes the CDR3, a read error is the likely cause. The V gene is TRBV5-1, the J gene TRBJ2-1, with D maybe TRBD2 (6 bases). Germline loops: CDR1 SGHRS, CDR2 YFSETQ. V dropped 5 bases and J dropped 3 bases, with 15 bases sitting between them. The CDR3 contains 15 residues. The DNA of the CDR3 is TGCGCCAGCAGAGTCGCGGGACTCAGCTACAATGAGCAGTTCCTC. Its protein product is CASRVAGLSYNEQFL.

This clonotype has only a few counts. CDR3 nucleotides: TGTGCCAGTGGACAGGGGTACCACGAGCAGTACTTC. As protein: CASGQGYHEQYF. V usage is TRBV19 and J usage is TRBJ2-7, with 9 bases aligning to TRBD1. Trimming cost V 8 bases and J 5 bases; bases outside gene matches: 4. The CDR3 runs 12 residues. The germline V gene encodes CDR1 LNHDA and CDR2 SQIVND (reference sequence). Full variable domain (rest looked up from reference TRBV19 and TRBJ2-7): DGGITQSPKYLFRKEGQNVTLSCEQNLNHDAMYWYRQDPGQGLRLIYYSQIVNDFQKGDIAEGYSVSREKKESFPLTVTSAQKNPTAFYLCASGQGYHEQYFGPGTRLTVT.

At least ten counts were recorded for this clonotype. This chain connects TRBV12-3 or TRBV12-4 to TRBJ2-1; D perhaps matches TRBD2 (5 bases). There are 15 residues in the CDR3. Trimming shortened V by 5 bases and J by 1 base, and 12 bases separated the two germline ends. The CDR3: CASSPPGKSYNEQFF. DNA for the CDR3: TGTGCCAGCAGTCCCCCGGGGAAATCCTACAATGAGCAGTTCTTC.